The 9 T cell receptor beta chains below all came from one sample that was sequenced in a study of Tregs in tolerant kidney transplant recipients. This table comes from immunoSEQ multiplex PCR, and its TCRdb copy is limited to in-frame clones, with some not included. The data contain some 240,000 clones, about 80% of them singletons. The sample taken for sequencing was CD4+ T cells from blood. These receptors originate from a human donor in good health.

This clone appeared a single time. The chain joins TRBV25-1 to TRBJ1-3; D is ambiguous. CDR1 is MGHDK, CDR2 SYGVNS, per germline. Trimming removed 5 bases at V and 4 bases at J, with 9 bases between. This CDR3 contains 13 residues. The CDR3 sequence: CASSSPWGNTIYF. For the CDR3, the DNA is TGTGCCAGCAGTTCCCCCTGGGGAAACACCATATATTTT.

The chain couples TRBV6-1 to TRBJ2-5; 12 nucleotides line up with TRBD2. This CDR3 has 17 residues. The trim removed 3 bases at V and 3 bases at J, leaving 8 bases unmatched. CDR1 and CDR2 from the germline V gene are MNHNS and SASEGT. Here the CDR3 DNA reads TGTGCCAGCAGTGATCGCCTGACTAGCGGGAGCAAAGAGACCCAGTACTTC. Its protein product is CASSDRLTSGSKETQYF.

The rearrangement joins TRBV19 to TRBJ2-4; perhaps TRBD2 as D (5 bases). Trimming shortened V by 7 bases and J by 1 base, and 14 bases separated the two germline ends. Germline values: CDR1 LNHDA, CDR2 SQIVND (reference sequence). This CDR3 has 15 amino acids. The CDR3 DNA reads as TGTGCCAGTACCCCCCCCCGCGGGGCCAAAAACATTCAGTACTTC. Protein: CASTPPRGAKNIQYF.

V usage is TRBV19 and J usage is TRBJ1-5; D remains ambiguous. The germline V gene encodes CDR1 LNHDA and CDR2 SQIVND (reference sequence). Trimming took off 6 bases at V and 0 bases at J, with 12 bases between the two ends. The CDR3 length is 15 residues. Written as DNA, the CDR3 is TGTGCCAGTAGGGCCCTAAGGGATAGCAATCAGCCCCAGCATTTT. It yields the protein CASRALRDSNQPQHF.

The J gene is TRBJ2-1, the V gene TRBV2; D may be TRBD1 (6 bases). The CDR3 runs 14 residues. Germline CDR1 reads SNHLY; CDR2 reads FYNNEI. Trimming took off 4 bases at V and 3 bases at J, with 10 bases between the two ends. CDR3 coding DNA: TGTGCCAGCAGTGGACAGGCGATCTACAATGAGCAGTTCTTC. Translated, it gives CASSGQAIYNEQFF.

The chain uses TRBV9 and TRBJ2-3; D is unresolved. Germline V gene lookup returns CDR1 SGDLS and CDR2 YYNGEE. CDR3 length equals 14 residues. Trimming removed 1 base from V and 2 bases from J, with 8 bases in between. The CDR3 sequence is CASSVKADTDTQYF. The CDR3 DNA sequence: TGTGCCAGCAGCGTAAAGGCAGACACAGATACGCAGTATTTT.

The gene calls are TRBV4-1 and TRBJ2-7; 9 bases are shared with TRBD1. The junction had 7 bases not matched to a gene; V was cut back by 4 bases and J by 3 bases. The CDR3 totals 15 residues. The germline CDR1 and CDR2 sequences are MGHRA and YSYEKL. The CDR3 DNA is TGCGCCAGCAGCCCCGGACAGGGGCCACTCTACGAGCAGTACTTC. Its protein is CASSPGQGPLYEQYF.

The V and J genes are TRBV10-3 and TRBJ2-3, with D possibly being TRBD2 (6 bases). CDR3 length: 17 residues. V lost 0 bases to trimming and J lost 6 bases, with 19 bases between them. The germline gives CDR1 ENHRY, CDR2 SYGVKD. CDR3 in amino acids: CAISESVFGSRRDTQYF. The CDR3 DNA reads as TGTGCCATCAGTGAGTCGGTCTTCGGGAGTCGGAGGGATACGCAGTATTTT.

The chain is built from TRBV5-1 and TRBJ1-1, with D uncertain. With 5 bases removed from V and 2 bases from J, the gap between germline ends came to 16 bases. The CDR3 is made up of 15 amino acids. Germline V gene sequence: CDR1 SGHRS, CDR2 YFSETQ. CDR3 nucleotides: TGCGCCAGCAGACTTGGCGGGGTCAGAAACACTGAAGCTTTCTTT. This translates into CASRLGGVRNTEAFF.